This TCR beta chain was captured in a study of beta chain features in type 1 diabetes. This clone occurred a few times. What it binds is unknown. The entirety of the isolated RNA underwent reverse transcription, so expressed TCRB transcripts were sequenced. Using immunoSEQ multiplex PCR, the repertoire was profiled, and TCRdb retains in-frame clones only, with some absent. The repertoire consists of a few hundred thousand clones, with roughly 16% occurring once and the leading ten covering roughly 0.017%. CDR1 is GTSNPN and CDR2 is SVGIG in the germline V gene (reference sequence). V lost 7 bases and J lost 7; bases outside the gene matches: 10. The CDR3 has 13 amino acids. General study points: There were fewer insertions and more deletions at the VDJ junctions of type 1 diabetes patients. A PCR bias possibly favoring shorter templates would apply equally to patients and controls.

The sequence came from a woman under 30 in good health. The chain recombines TRBV30 with TRBJ2-3; 8 bases line up with TRBD2. The sample was naive CD4+ T cells from blood. The CDR3 DNA reads as TGTGCCTTGGGGGTAGCGGGGATAAATACGCAGTATTTT. This encodes CALGVAGINTQYF.